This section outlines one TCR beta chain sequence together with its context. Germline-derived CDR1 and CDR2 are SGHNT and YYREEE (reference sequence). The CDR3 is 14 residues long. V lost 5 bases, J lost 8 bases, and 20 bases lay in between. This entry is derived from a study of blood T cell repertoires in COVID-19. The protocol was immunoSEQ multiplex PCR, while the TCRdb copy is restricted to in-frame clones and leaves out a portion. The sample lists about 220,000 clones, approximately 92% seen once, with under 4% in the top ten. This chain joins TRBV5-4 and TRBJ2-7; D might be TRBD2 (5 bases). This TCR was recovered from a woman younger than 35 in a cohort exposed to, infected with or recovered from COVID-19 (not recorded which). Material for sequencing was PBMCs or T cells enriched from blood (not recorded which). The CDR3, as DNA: TGTGCCAGCAGTTCGACGGACGGAGGTAATCAGCAGTACTTC. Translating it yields CASSSTDGGNQQYF.